The following is a TCR beta chain sequence with its context. It lacks a known antigen. Qualities for individual bases were not recorded, and no much larger clone is one base off. Using the deep immunoSEQ assay, multiplex PCR amplified TCR CDR3 regions from genomic DNA. For each cell subset, the extracted genomic DNA was distributed evenly across all wells of several immunoSEQ 96-well plates, and each plate served as one replicate. For sorted subsets, 200 ng of genomic DNA, equivalent to around 31,000 T cell genomes, went into each replicate PCR. The purified libraries were quantified using a Qubit 3.0 fluorometer, sized with a Bioanalyzer 2100, and then quantified again using the KAPA Library Quantification kit. Each immunoSEQ 96-well plate was sequenced on its own single-read 150-cycle Illumina NextSeq 550 flow cell. In the source study's methods: Because the immunoSEQ output held only junctional sequences and lacked quality scores, the filtering could not match the filtering applied to full-length reads. To assign V/J genes and CDR3, sequences were annotated using PyIR, a Python wrapper for IgBLAST v1.9, with IMGT germline references. Reads with weak V/J assignments (E-value above 1e-6), missing CDR3, stop codons, out-of-frame junctions, or ambiguous translated residues were removed. V3J clonotypes were defined as sequences sharing the same inferred V gene, J gene, and CDR3 amino acid sequence. Percentage overlap between repertoires was calculated by dividing the number of shared unique clonotypes by the size of the smaller repertoire. RTK rarefaction, the Chao1 estimator, and Recon v2.1 estimates of unobserved clonotypes were used to assess repertoire richness. Generation probabilities were computed with OLGA for all TCRbeta clonotypes obtained by the gDNA method from a handful of donors. TCRdb holds this immuneACCESS table with in-frame rearrangements only. Some clones are missing; in checked studies, unresolved V genes explain under half, and the rest has no known cause. That table furnishes V, J and clone size, whereas the DNA furnished D and trimming. The sample records roughly 2.5 million clones, 85% to 95% of which are singletons. About 0.13% of the sample comes from the top ten.

The data originate from a study of shared clonotypes between healthy human individuals (dated by TCRdb to the early 2020s). Study-level background: The cohort included three men and a couple of women between 18 and 49 years of age. Per donor, three plates each were used for CD4 naive and CD4 memory, two for CD8 naive, and one for CD8 memory. Blood TCR repertoires of about 5 healthy adults were deeply sequenced to estimate repertoire size and the extent of clonotype sharing between individuals. Different laboratories and diverse techniques were used to prepare libraries and sequence TCR repertoires, to increase sequencing depth and limit assay-specific biases. Per donor, leukapheresis produced somewhere between about 0.85 and 9.5 billion PBMCs.

Study-level results and caveats: Naive subsets generally had larger estimated clonotype richness than memory subsets. Higher generation probabilities were observed for clonotypes shared by all four sorted-subset donors than for non-shared clonotypes. The genetic and exposure-history diversity represented was limited by the small number of donors. Even with the large sequencing depth, rarefaction of the sorted-subset datasets indicated that sequencing was incomplete. Across a handful of donors, roughly 5% of naive CD4, around 3.5% of naive CD8, under 2.5% of memory CD4, and 0.4% to 0.45% of memory CD8 clonotypes were shared. Pairwise subsampling led to the expectation that sequencing depth would affect the degree of clonotype sharing among donors. Only blood was sampled, and tissue TCR repertoires likely differ from those in blood.

The donors were healthy, HIV-negative adults with no recently reported acute infections or vaccinations. Only Caucasian adults living in Nashville, Tennessee, USA were represented among the donors. CD4+ T cells were enriched by magnetic negative selection, after which naive cells were positively selected on CD45RA and the negative fraction was taken as the memory subset. After blood collection by leukapheresis, PBMCs were isolated using Ficoll-Histopaque density gradient centrifugation and then cryopreserved in the vapor phase of liquid nitrogen. Analytical flow cytometry was used to check the purity and quantity of each magnetically sorted T cell population. Genomic DNA was isolated from every sorted fraction and measured by UV absorbance on a Nanodrop 2000c. This TCR was recovered from a man between 18 and 35 years old in good health. Material: naive CD4+ T cells sorted from blood. What this sample's cell subset or site label stands for: CD45RA+ positively selected.

The CDR3 here reads CASSDSGQGDQPQHF. The bases are TGTGCCAGCAGCGACTCGGGACAGGGCGATCAGCCCCAGCATTTT. The chain joins TRBV19 to TRBJ1-5, with 9 bases aligning to TRBD1. Measured from the cysteine to the phenylalanine, the CDR3 is 15 residues long. The DNA shown is the 45-base CDR3, in frame from base 1. V has 9 bases trimmed and J has 5 bases trimmed; junction bases matching no gene number 11. Via the germline V gene (reference sequence), CDR1 is LNHDA and CDR2 SQIVND.